Listed below are T cell receptor beta chains from one sample, sequenced in a study of tumor-infiltrating lymphocytes in glioblastoma multiforme. Each CDR3 protein gets one entry after TCRdb re-called the multiplex PCR reads with MiXCR. The sample consists of around 30,000 distinct CDR3 sequences, about 58% of them appearing once. The sample comprised brain tumor tissue. The receptors here all came from a male donor with glioblastoma. The CDR3 runs from the conserved cysteine through the conserved F or W. The D gene is left open where the match is weak. Part of the rows lack a size; the others show once, few, many or a class for expanded clones.

v_call	d_call	clone_size	j_call	cdr3_aa	cdr3_nt
TRBV20-1	TRBD2	.	TRBJ2-1	CSAGNLGLVGDNEQSF	TGCAGTGCTGGCAACTTAGGACTAGTGGGAGACAATGAGCAGTCCTTC
TRBV5-6	.	.	TRBJ2-7	CASSMGVTRAYKQYF	TGTGCCAGCAGCATGGGAGTCACTAGGGCCTACAAGCAGTACTTC
TRBV5-1	.	few	TRBJ2-7	CASSFAGPRGEQYF	TGCGCCAGCAGCTTTGCGGGTCCGCGGGGTGAGCAGTACTTC
TRBV10-3	.	.	TRBJ2-5	CAISESGGLGTQYF	TGTGCCATCAGTGAGTCAGGAGGGTTGGGGACCCAGTACTTC
TRBV5-1	.	.	TRBJ1-1	CSSSLDGSSTEAFF	TGCTCCAGCAGCTTGGATGGGAGTAGCACTGAAGCTTTCTTT
TRBV20-1	TRBD2	.	TRBJ2-5	CSARDMAGGPSETQYF	TGCAGTGCTAGAGACATGGCGGGAGGGCCCTCAGAGACCCAGTACTTC
TRBV20-1	TRBD2	.	TRBJ2-1	CSASLSSGVHNEQLF	TGCAGTGCTAGTTTGTCTAGCGGAGTCCATAATGAGCAGCTCTTC
TRBV20-1	TRBD2	.	TRBJ2-7	CGARGLAGGLYEQYF	TGCGGTGCTAGAGGGCTAGCGGGAGGGTTGTACGAACAGTACTTC
TRBV24-1	TRBD1	many	TRBJ2-5	CATSDIRRGPETQYF	TGTGCCACCAGTGATATCCGCAGGGGGCCGGAGACCCAGTACTTC
TRBV11-2	.	few	TRBJ1-4	CASSLEPSFATNEKLFF	TGTGCCAGCAGCTTAGAGCCCAGTTTTGCAACTAATGAAAAACTGTTTTTT
TRBV28	.	many	TRBJ2-7	CASIRGGGDEQYF	TGTGCCAGCATCCGAGGGGGCGGGGACGAGCAGTACTTC
TRBV20-1	.	once	TRBJ1-1	CSARDLGGGGGTEAFF	TGCAGTGCTAGAGATCTGGGGGGGGGGGGGGGCACTGAAGCTTTCTTT
TRBV4-2	.	.	TRBJ2-1	CASSQYNEQFF	TGTGCCAGCAGCCAATACAATGAGCAGTTCTTC
TRBV19	TRBD1	many	TRBJ2-7	CASSGTTGGRYEQYF	TGTGCCAGTAGCGGAACGACAGGGGGCCGCTACGAGCAGTACTTC
TRBV19	.	.	TRBJ2-5	CASSMTLIMRETQYF	TGTGCCAGTAGTATGACACTTATAATGCGAGAGACCCAGTACTTC
TRBV14	.	.	TRBJ2-1	CANSQDTRLAFFNEQFF	TGTGCCAACAGCCAAGATACTCGGCTAGCATTTTTTAATGAGCAATTCTTC
TRBV2	.	.	TRBJ2-3	CASKDGWEDTKYF	TGTGCCAGCAAGGACGGATGGGAAGATACGAAGTATTTT
TRBV11-2	.	.	TRBJ2-7	CASSLGGHYSYEQYF	TGTGCCAGCAGCTTAGGGGGGCACTACTCCTACGAGCAGTACTTC
TRBV20-1	.	many	TRBJ1-1	CSASFISGITEAFF	TGCAGTGCTAGTTTCATTTCTGGGATCACTGAAGCTTTCTTT
TRBV29-1	TRBD1	.	TRBJ2-7	CSIAPGQGFYEHYF	TGCAGCATAGCACCCGGACAGGGCTTCTACGAGCACTACTTC
TRBV4-1	.	.	TRBJ2-2	CASSSKGGVNTGELFF	TGCGCCAGCAGCAGCAAAGGGGGTGTGAACACCGGGGAGCTGTTTTTT
TRBV20-1	.	.	TRBJ2-2	CRARASERGNTGELFF	TGCAGAGCTAGGGCTAGCGAGAGGGGTAACACCGGGGAGCTATTTTTT
TRBV5-4	.	.	TRBJ1-3	CASSLYIFSGNTIYF	TGTGCCAGCAGCTTGTACATCTTCTCTGGAAACACCATATATTTT
TRBV6-2/TRBV6-3	TRBD2	many	TRBJ2-2	CASIGLAVAGELFF	TGTGCCAGCATAGGACTAGCGGTCGCCGGGGAGCTGTTTTTT
TRBV14	TRBD1	.	TRBJ1-6	CAREGTDSSPHHF	TGTGCCAGGGAGGGGACAGACAGTTCACCCCACCACTTT
TRBV5-5	.	.	TRBJ2-7	CASSLAAGVESYEQYF	TGTGCCAGCAGCTTGGCGGCGGGTGTCGAGTCCTACGAGCAGTACTTC
TRBV6-4	.	few	TRBJ1-2	CASSLTVGSRYGYTF	TGTGCCAGCAGTTTGACGGTGGGCAGCCGCTATGGCTACACCTTC
TRBV7-6	.	.	TRBJ2-3	CASSSSWEGGNTDTQYF	TGTGCCAGCAGTTCCTCGTGGGAAGGGGGGAACACAGATACGCAGTATTTT
TRBV6-6	.	.	TRBJ1-1	CASSSTSRDTEAFF	TGTGCCAGCAGCAGTACAAGTCGGGACACTGAAGCTTTCTTT
TRBV12-3/TRBV12-4	TRBD2	many	TRBJ2-1	CASSLLGGNEQFF	TGTGCCAGCAGTTTACTCGGGGGGAATGAGCAGTTCTTC
TRBV20-1	.	.	TRBJ1-2	CSATQGTYGYTF	TGCAGTGCTACTCAGGGAACCTATGGCTACACCTTC
TRBV30	TRBD2	many	TRBJ2-7	CAWSVAGGTPSYEQYF	TGTGCCTGGAGTGTTGCGGGAGGGACTCCCTCCTACGAGCAGTACTTC
TRBV6-5	.	few	TRBJ1-6	CASSYGGGGNSPLHF	TGTGCCAGCAGTTACGGGGGGGGCGGTAATTCACCCCTCCACTTT
TRBV6-6	.	.	TRBJ1-1	CAISTPNTEAFF	TGTGCAATCTCGACTCCAAACACTGAAGCTTTCTTT
TRBV11-2	TRBD1	.	TRBJ1-4	CATPRDRGSLGEKLFF	TGTGCCACCCCCCGGGACAGGGGATCTCTCGGGGAAAAACTGTTTTTT
TRBV20-1	.	.	TRBJ2-7	CSADDQGYEQYF	TGCAGCGCTGACGATCAGGGCTACGAGCAGTACTTC
TRBV6-5	.	.	TRBJ2-7	CASRPTVGRGGEQYF	TGTGCCAGCAGGCCCACAGTTGGAAGGGGAGGAGAGCAGTACTTC
TRBV6-1	.	many	TRBJ2-1	CASSEAQLAWDKFF	TGTGCCAGCAGTGAAGCGCAGTTAGCGTGGGACAAGTTCTTC
TRBV28	TRBD1	.	TRBJ1-5	CASRPEGACNQPQHF	TGTGCTAGCAGACCTGAGGGGGCCTGCAATCAGCCCCAGCATTTT
TRBV20-1	TRBD1	.	TRBJ2-2	CSAQFTGDATGELFF	TGCAGTGCCCAGTTTACAGGGGACGCCACCGGGGAGCTGTTTTTT
TRBV5-1	TRBD1	.	TRBJ2-4	CASSITGQGAGSIQYF	TGCGCCAGCAGCATTACCGGACAGGGGGCAGGTAGCATTCAGTACTTC
TRBV20-1	.	.	TRBJ2-3	CSARDIARAITDTQYF	TGCAGTGCTAGAGACATCGCTAGAGCAATAACAGATACGCAGTATTTT
TRBV28	.	few	TRBJ1-6	CASSSPTAGGSFNSPLHF	TGTGCCAGCAGTTCCCCTACAGCCGGCGGCTCCTTTAATTCACCCCTCCACTTT
TRBV9	.	.	TRBJ2-3	CASSPSFRGTDTQYF	TGTGCCAGCAGCCCTTCCTTTCGGGGCACAGATACGCAGTATTTT